One TCR beta chain is described in this entry. The sample is drawn from a study of CD8 T cells in Susac syndrome. V was trimmed by 5 bases and J by 7 bases, leaving 17 bases between them. This CDR3 has 13 amino acids. Germline V CDR1 and CDR2: DFQATT, SNEGSKA (reference sequence). CD8+ and CD4+ T cells from blood underwent TCR beta sequencing, which was carried out in a high-throughput format. It was negative isolation that provided the CD8+ and CD4+ T cells, whereas TEMRA cells were enriched by FACS. With random hexamers, roughly 0.45 to 1 ug RNA was reverse transcribed. Multiplex PCR with immunoSEQ amplified the TCR beta CDR3 across 54 Vbeta and 13 Jbeta. Via MiXCR, TCRdb re-called the immunoSEQ multiplex PCR reads, giving one row per CDR3 protein. The sample contains approximately 150,000 distinct CDR3 sequences, approximately 94% of which appear only once.

V and J are TRBV20-1 and TRBJ1-2; D is uncertain. This TCR was recovered from a human donor in good health. Input material: CD4+ T cells from PBMCs. CDR3 coding DNA: TGCAGTGCTCCCCCCCAGACAAGGATTGGCTACACCTTC. Residues: CSAPPQTRIGYTF.